Below, 13 T cell receptor beta chains from the same sample are listed, as sequenced in a study of blood T cell repertoires in COVID-19. Clones were sequenced by immunoSEQ multiplex PCR, and TCRdb holds only the in-frame ones, with some missing. The repertoire holds some 88,000 clones, with about 85% as singletons. The specimen sequenced was peripheral blood. These receptors were collected from a woman between 70 and 85 years old with acute or convalescent COVID-19.

In nucleotides, the CDR3 is TGTGCCAGCAGTGAAGACCCCGCTACAGGTTACAATCAGCCCCAGCATTTT. It encodes CASSEDPATGYNQPQHF. The chain combines TRBV2 with TRBJ1-5, with a tentative D call TRBD1 (5 bases). The CDR3 has 17 residues. Germline V lookup: CDR1 SNHLY, CDR2 FYNNEI. Deletions cut 1 base from V and 3 bases from J, with 16 bases between.

The rearrangement joins TRBV9 to TRBJ1-2; TRBD1 agrees at 7 bases. This CDR3 comprises 14 residues. The ends lost 0 bases at V and 4 bases at J; junction bases unmatched: 3. Germline V gene sequence: CDR1 SGDLS, CDR2 YYNGEE. In DNA form, the CDR3 reads TGTGCCAGCAGCGTAGAATCAGGGGGCTATGGCTACACCTTC. It encodes CASSVESGGYGYTF.

In this sample, this clone turned up once. This chain links TRBV6-2 or TRBV6-3 with TRBJ2-3, with no clear D. From germline, CDR1 is MNHEY and CDR2 SVGEGT. The CDR3 loop spans 19 amino acids. V lost 2 bases, J lost 4 bases, and 25 bases lay in between. The CDR3: CASSYGHQAQYLWPDTQYF. In nucleotides, the CDR3 is TGTGCCAGCAGTTACGGGCATCAGGCGCAATACCTGTGGCCAGATACGCAGTATTTT.

V usage is TRBV5-5 and J usage is TRBJ1-4, with D maybe TRBD1 (6 bases). This CDR3 spans 15 amino acids. Between the trimmed V and J ends, which lost 5 bases and 2 bases, there was a span of 13 bases. Germline V CDR1 and CDR2: SGHKS, YYEKEE (reference sequence). CDR3 protein: CASRPTGYTNEKLFF. CDR3 nucleotides: TGTGCCAGCAGGCCCACAGGGTACACTAATGAAAAACTGTTTTTT. The complete variable domain, with remaining parts taken from reference TRBV5-5 and TRBJ1-4, reads DAGVTQSPTHLIKTRGQQVTLRCSPISGHKSVSWYQQVLGQGPQFIFQYYEKEERGRGNFPDRFSARQFPNYSSELNVNALLLGDSALYLCASRPTGYTNEKLFFGSGTQLSVL.

The chain couples TRBV18 to TRBJ2-2, with no clear D. Looked up from germline, CDR1 is KGHSH and CDR2 is LQKENI. V lost 5 bases and J 1 base, leaving 8 bases between the germline ends. CDR3 length: 14 amino acids. CDR3 bases: TGTGCCAGCTCATCGTCAGAGAACACCGGGGAGCTGTTTTTT. Its translation is CASSSSENTGELFF.

This chain connects TRBV12-3 or TRBV12-4 to TRBJ1-1; D gene uncertain. The ends were cut back, 6 bases at V and 3 bases at J, with 5 bases in the middle. This CDR3 contains 11 residues. The CDR3 DNA follows: TGTGCCAGCAGAACTCACACTGAAGCTTTCTTT. Its protein product is CASRTHTEAFF.

The chain uses TRBV19 and TRBJ2-5, with 12 bases lining up with TRBD2. This CDR3 is 16 amino acids long. The V gene's germline CDR1 is LNHDA and CDR2 SQIVND (reference sequence). V trimming: 5 bases; J trimming: 2 bases; junction bases outside the gene matches: 6. In DNA, the CDR3 is TGTGCCAGTAGTGGACGACTAGCGGGGGAACAAGAGACCCAGTACTTC. Its protein product is CASSGRLAGEQETQYF.

V is TRBV2 and J is TRBJ1-1; 9 positions agree with TRBD1. The germline CDR1 and CDR2 sequences are SNHLY and FYNNEI. Germline trimming cut 4 bases from V and 6 bases from J; bases unmatched to any gene: 6. The CDR3 spans 14 residues. CDR3 protein: CASSVQGAIAEAFF. The CDR3 bases are TGTGCCAGCAGTGTACAGGGGGCAATCGCTGAAGCTTTCTTT.

This chain links TRBV5-1 with TRBJ1-2; D is ambiguous. The CDR3 extends over 14 amino acids. Germline loops: CDR1 SGHRS, CDR2 YFSETQ. The V end lost 6 bases, the J end lost 6 bases, and 18 bases lay between the germline ends. Written as DNA, the CDR3 is TGCGCCAGCAAACCCAATGGGCAATATGATGGCTACACCTTC. Protein product: CASKPNGQYDGYTF. Based on the CDR3 plus reference TRBV5-1 and TRBJ1-2, the full variable domain is KAGVTQTPRYLIKTRGQQVTLSCSPISGHRSVSWYQQTPGQGLQFLFEYFSETQRNKGNFPGRFSGRQFSNSRSEMNVSTLELGDSALYLCASKPNGQYDGYTFGSGTRLTVV.

The V gene is TRBV5-6, the J gene TRBJ1-1; no clear D gene. The V gene's germline CDR1 is SGHDT and CDR2 YYEEEE. Trimming removed 0 bases from V and 1 base from J, with 7 bases in between. The CDR3 spans 14 residues. The CDR3 DNA reads TGTGCCAGCAGCTTGGCCCAGGAGAACACTGAAGCTTTCTTT. It translates to CASSLAQENTEAFF. Looking up the rest from reference TRBV5-6 and TRBJ1-1 gives the full variable domain: DAGVTQSPTHLIKTRGQQVTLRCSPKSGHDTVSWYQQALGQGPQFIFQYYEEEERQRGNFPDRFSGHQFPNYSSELNVNALLLGDSALYLCASSLAQENTEAFFGQGTRLTVV.

This clone has a handful of counts. This chain joins TRBV19 and TRBJ1-5, with a weak D call TRBD1 (5 bases). There are 16 residues in the CDR3. Germline-derived CDR1 and CDR2 are LNHDA and SQIVND (reference sequence). Trimming removed 4 bases at V and 5 bases at J, with 18 bases between. The CDR3 nucleotides read TGTGCCAGTAGTACCCCTTTCAGGGAAGGATATCAGCCCCAGCATTTT. Protein product: CASSTPFREGYQPQHF.

The genes are TRBV20-1 and TRBJ1-6; the D is unclear. This CDR3 contains 14 residues. Germline lookup yields CDR1 DFQATT and CDR2 SNEGSKA (reference sequence). V was cut by 3 bases and J by 10 bases, with 16 bases left in between. The DNA for the CDR3 is TGCAGTGCTAGTTCCGAGGGTCTCGACTCACCCCTCCACTTT. This gives the protein CSASSEGLDSPLHF.

V gene TRBV7-2 combines with J gene TRBJ2-1; 8 nucleotides align to TRBD2. Germline V gene sequence: CDR1 SGHTA, CDR2 FQGNSA. J gave up 6 bases and V 5 bases, and 9 bases lay outside the gene matches. This CDR3 has 15 amino acids. The CDR3 nucleotides read TGTGCCAGCAGCCCCTACTCGGGGGGGATCAATGAGCAGTTCTTC. This translates into CASSPYSGGINEQFF.